This T cell receptor beta chain was recovered during a study of T cells in Graves' hyperthyroidism and ophthalmopathy. What was amplified from RNA transcripts were TCR beta CDR3 regions. Carried out on the TCR CDR3, a first-round RT-PCR used the HTBI primer set. Each CDR3 protein is one row after TCRdb ran MiXCR on the multiplex PCR reads. In the table there are roughly 510,000 distinct CDR3 sequences, about 46% of which are singletons. Germline lookup yields CDR1 SGHNT and CDR2 YYREEE (reference sequence). V gave up 7 bases and J gave up 5 bases, with 18 bases separating them. The CDR3 has 15 amino acids. This clonotype was observed at least ten times.

The J gene is TRBJ1-4, the V gene TRBV5-4, with D perhaps matching TRBD1 (6 bases). The clonotype comes from an adult woman with Graves' disease, either hyperthyroidism or ophthalmopathy (not recorded which). Sequenced: peripheral blood or thyroid tissue (not recorded which). Here the CDR3 reads CASGTGTQSNEKLFF. The CDR3 coding sequence is TGTGCCAGCGGTACAGGGACACAATCAAATGAAAAACTGTTTTTT.